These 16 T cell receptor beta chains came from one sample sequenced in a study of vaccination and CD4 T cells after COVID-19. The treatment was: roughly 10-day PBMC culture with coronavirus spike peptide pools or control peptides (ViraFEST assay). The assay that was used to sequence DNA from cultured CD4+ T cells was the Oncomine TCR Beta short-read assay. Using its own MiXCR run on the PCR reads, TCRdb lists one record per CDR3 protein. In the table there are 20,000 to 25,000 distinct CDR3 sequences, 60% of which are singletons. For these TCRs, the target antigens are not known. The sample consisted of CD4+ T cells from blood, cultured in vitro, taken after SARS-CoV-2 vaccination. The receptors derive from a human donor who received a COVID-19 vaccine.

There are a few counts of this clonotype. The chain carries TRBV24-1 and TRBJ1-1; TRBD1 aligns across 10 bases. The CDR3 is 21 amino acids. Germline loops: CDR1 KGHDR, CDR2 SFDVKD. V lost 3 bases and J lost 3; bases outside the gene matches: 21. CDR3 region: CATSDPGQGIPFGNFYTEAFF. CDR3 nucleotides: TGTGCCACCAGTGATCCGGGACAGGGGATACCTTTCGGGAACTTCTACACTGAAGCTTTCTTT.

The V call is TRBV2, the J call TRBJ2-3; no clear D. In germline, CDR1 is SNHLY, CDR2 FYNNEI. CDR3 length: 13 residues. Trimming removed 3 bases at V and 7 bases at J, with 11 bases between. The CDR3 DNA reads TGTGCCAGCAGTGACCCCCCCGGTTATACGCAGTATTTT. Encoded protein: CASSDPPGYTQYF.

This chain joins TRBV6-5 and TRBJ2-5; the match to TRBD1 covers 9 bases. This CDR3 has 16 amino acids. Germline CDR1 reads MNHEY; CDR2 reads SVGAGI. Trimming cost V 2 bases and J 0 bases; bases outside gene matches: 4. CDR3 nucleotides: TGTGCCAGCAGTTACGCGACAGGGGGGGACCAAGAGACCCAGTACTTC. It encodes CASSYATGGDQETQYF.

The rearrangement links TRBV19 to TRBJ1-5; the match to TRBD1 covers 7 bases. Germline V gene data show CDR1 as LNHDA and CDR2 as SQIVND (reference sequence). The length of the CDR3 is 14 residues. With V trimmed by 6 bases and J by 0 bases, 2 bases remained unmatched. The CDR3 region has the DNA TGTGCCAGTAGACGGGACAGTAGCAATCAGCCCCAGCATTTT. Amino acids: CASRRDSSNQPQHF.

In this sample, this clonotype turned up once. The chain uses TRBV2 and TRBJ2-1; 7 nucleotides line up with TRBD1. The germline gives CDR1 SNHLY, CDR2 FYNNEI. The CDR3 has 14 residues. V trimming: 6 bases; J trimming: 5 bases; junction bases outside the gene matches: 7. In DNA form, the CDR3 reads TGTGCCAGCAGGGCCGGGACAGTTGACAATGAGCAGTTCTTC. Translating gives CASRAGTVDNEQFF.

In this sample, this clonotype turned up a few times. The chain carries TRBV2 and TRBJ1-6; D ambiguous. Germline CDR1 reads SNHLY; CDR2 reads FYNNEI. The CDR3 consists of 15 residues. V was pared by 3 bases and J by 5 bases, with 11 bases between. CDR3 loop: CASSEGRTNNSPLHF. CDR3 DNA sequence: TGTGCCAGCAGTGAGGGCAGGACGAATAATTCACCCCTCCACTTT.

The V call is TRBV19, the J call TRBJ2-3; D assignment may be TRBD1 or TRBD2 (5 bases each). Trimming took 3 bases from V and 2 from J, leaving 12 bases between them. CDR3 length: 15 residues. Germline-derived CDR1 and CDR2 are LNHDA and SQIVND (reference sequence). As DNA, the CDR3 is TGTGCCAGTAGTATGCGTGAGGGGTACACAGATACGCAGTATTTT. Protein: CASSMREGYTDTQYF.

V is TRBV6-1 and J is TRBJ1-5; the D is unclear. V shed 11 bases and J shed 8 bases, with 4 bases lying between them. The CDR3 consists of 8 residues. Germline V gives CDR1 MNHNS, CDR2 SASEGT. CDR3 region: CAGEPQHF. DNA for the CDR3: TGTGCCGGAGAGCCCCAGCATTTT.

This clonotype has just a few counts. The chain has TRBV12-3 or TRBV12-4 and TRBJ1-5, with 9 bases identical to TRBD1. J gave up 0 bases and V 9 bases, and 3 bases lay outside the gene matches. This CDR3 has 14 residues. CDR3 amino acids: CASGQGHSNQPQHF. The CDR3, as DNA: TGTGCCAGTGGACAGGGGCATAGCAATCAGCCCCAGCATTTT.

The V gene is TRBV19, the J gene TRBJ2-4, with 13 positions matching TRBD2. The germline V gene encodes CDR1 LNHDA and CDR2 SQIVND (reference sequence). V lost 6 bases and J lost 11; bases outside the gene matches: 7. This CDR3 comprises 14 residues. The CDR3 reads CASSPGLAGSVQYF. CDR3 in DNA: TGTGCCAGTAGCCCGGGACTAGCGGGGTCAGTTCAGTACTTC. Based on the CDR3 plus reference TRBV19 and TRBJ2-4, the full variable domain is DGGITQSPKYLFRKEGQNVTLSCEQNLNHDAMYWYRQDPGQGLRLIYYSQIVNDFQKGDIAEGYSVSREKKESFPLTVTSAQKNPTAFYLCASSPGLAGSVQYFGAGTRLSVL.

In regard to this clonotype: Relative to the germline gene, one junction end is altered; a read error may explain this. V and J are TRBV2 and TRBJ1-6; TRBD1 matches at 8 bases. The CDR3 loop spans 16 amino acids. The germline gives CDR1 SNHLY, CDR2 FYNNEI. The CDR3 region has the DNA TGTGCCAGCAGGGAAGACACAGGGGGAAATAATTCACCCCTCCACTTT. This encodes CASREDTGGNNSPLHF.

The CDR3 DNA is TGCGCCAGCAGCTTGGGAGGTCGTCCAGGGCCTAACTACGAGCAGTACTTC. This sequence encodes CASSLGGRPGPNYEQYF. J is TRBJ2-7 and V is TRBV5-1; weak D call: TRBD1 (5 bases). The CDR3 has 17 residues. The V end lost 0 bases, the J end lost 3 bases, and 19 bases lay between the germline ends. Germline V gene lookup returns CDR1 SGHRS and CDR2 YFSETQ.

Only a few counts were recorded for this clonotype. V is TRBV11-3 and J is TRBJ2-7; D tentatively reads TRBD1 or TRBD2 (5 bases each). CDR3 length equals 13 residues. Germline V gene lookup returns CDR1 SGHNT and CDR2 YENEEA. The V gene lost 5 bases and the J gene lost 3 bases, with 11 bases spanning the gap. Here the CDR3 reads CASSKRDGYEQYF. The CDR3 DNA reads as TGTGCCAGCAGCAAAAGGGACGGCTACGAGCAGTACTTC.

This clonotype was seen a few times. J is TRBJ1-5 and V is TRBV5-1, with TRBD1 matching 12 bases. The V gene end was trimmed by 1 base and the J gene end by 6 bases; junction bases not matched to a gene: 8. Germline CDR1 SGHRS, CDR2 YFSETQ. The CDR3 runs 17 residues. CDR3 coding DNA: TGCGCCAGCAGCTTGATGGGACAGGGGGCGCGGGTTCAGCCCCAGCATTTT. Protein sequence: CASSLMGQGARVQPQHF.

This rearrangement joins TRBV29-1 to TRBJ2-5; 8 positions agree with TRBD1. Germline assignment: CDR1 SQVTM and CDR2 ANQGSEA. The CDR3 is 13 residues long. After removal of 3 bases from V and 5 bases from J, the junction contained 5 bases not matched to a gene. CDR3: CSVDGQGGETQYF. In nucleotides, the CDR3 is TGCAGCGTTGATGGACAGGGCGGGGAGACCCAGTACTTC.

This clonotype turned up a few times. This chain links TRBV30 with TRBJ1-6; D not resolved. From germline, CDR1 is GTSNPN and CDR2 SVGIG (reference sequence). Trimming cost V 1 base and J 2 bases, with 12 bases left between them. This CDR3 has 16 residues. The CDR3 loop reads CAWSDPRGTYNSPLHF. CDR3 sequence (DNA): TGTGCCTGGAGTGATCCTCGTGGAACCTATAATTCACCCCTCCACTTT.